This T cell receptor (beta chain) was recorded in a study of radiation and T cells in renal cell carcinoma. General study points: In blood, top tumor clones expanded by 2 weeks, shrinking by 4. Pretreatment tumor biopsies were lacking, so baseline clonotypes are unknown.

Generated by immunoSEQ multiplex PCR, the TCRdb table keeps only in-frame clones and is missing some. Of around 77,000 clones listed, 83% are singletons. The V and J ends lost 3 bases and 4 bases respectively, with 15 bases between them. Germline assignment: CDR1 MNHNS and CDR2 SASEGT. The CDR3 totals 15 residues. This clone has just one count. Its target is unknown. As for time point: blood 4 weeks post-SBRT, at nephrectomy. Treatment here: 15 Gy SBRT to primary tumor, nephrectomy 4 weeks later. Nephrectomy followed 15 Gy stereotactic body radiation by 4 weeks. The genes are TRBV6-1 and TRBJ1-1, with D tentatively TRBD1 (6 bases). The sequence was obtained from a woman aged 60-75 years with renal cell carcinoma. Source: blood, taken from a patient whose treatment included radiotherapy and nephrectomy. Here the CDR3 DNA reads TGTGCCAGCAGTGATACAGGGAAGGGGAGCACTGAAGCTTTCTTT. The encoded protein is CASSDTGKGSTEAFF.